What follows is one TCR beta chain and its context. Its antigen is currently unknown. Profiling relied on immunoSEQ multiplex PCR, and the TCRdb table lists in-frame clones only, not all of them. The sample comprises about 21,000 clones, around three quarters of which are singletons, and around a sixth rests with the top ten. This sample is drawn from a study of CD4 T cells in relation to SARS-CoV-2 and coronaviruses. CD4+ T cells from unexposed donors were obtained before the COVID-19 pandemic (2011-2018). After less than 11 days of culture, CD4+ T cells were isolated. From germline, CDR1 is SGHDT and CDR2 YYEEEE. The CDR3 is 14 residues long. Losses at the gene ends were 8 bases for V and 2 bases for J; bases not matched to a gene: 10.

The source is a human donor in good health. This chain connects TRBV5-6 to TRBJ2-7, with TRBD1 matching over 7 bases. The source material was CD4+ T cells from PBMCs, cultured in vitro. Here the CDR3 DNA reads TGTGCCAGTAGTACAGGGGCGCAAACCTACGAGCAGTACTTC. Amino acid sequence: CASSTGAQTYEQYF. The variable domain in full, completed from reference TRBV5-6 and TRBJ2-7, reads DAGVTQSPTHLIKTRGQQVTLRCSPKSGHDTVSWYQQALGQGPQFIFQYYEEEERQRGNFPDRFSGHQFPNYSSELNVNALLLGDSALYLCASSTGAQTYEQYFGPGTRLTVT.